This section outlines one TCR beta chain sequence together with its context. This specimen belongs to a study of cytomegalovirus exposure and HLA in healthy donors. Germline values: CDR1 SGHVS, CDR2 FQNEAQ. V was pared by 0 bases and J by 2 bases, with 10 bases between. The CDR3 length is 15 residues. PCR employed 60 Vbeta and 13 Jbeta primers. Profiling relied on immunoSEQ multiplex PCR, and the TCRdb table lists in-frame clones only, not all of them. This repertoire shows some 220,000 clones, almost 85% found once; its top ten account for more than 0.45%. The genes are TRBV7-8 and TRBJ1-1; D call uncertain. The sequence was collected from a woman between 35 and 50 years old in good health and CMV-seronegative. Sequenced material: PBMCs. As DNA, the CDR3 is TGTGCCAGCAGCTTAGCGTCAGTTATTAACACTGAAGCTTTCTTT. It translates to CASSLASVINTEAFF.